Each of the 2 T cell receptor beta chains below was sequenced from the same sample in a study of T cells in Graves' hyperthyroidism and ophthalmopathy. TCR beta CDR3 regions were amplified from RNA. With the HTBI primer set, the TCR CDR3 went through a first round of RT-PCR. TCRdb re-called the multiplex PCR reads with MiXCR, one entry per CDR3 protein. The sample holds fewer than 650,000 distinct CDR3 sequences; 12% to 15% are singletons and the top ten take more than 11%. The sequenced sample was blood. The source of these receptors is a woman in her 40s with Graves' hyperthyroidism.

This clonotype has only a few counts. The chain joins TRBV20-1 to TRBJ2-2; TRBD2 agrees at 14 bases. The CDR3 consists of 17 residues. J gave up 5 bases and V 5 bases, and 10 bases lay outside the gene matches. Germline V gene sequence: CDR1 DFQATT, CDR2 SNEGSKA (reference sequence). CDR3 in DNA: TGCAGTGCTGCCCGGGGACTAGCGGGAGCGAGGACCGGGGAGCTGTTTTTT. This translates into CSAARGLAGARTGELFF.

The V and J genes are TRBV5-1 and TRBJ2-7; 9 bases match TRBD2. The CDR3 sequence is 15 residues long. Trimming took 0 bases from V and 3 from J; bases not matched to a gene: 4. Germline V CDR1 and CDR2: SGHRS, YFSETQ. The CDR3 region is CASSLVGSGSYEQYF. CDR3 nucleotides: TGCGCCAGCAGCTTGGTGGGTAGCGGGAGCTACGAGCAGTACTTC.